The present entry profiles one T cell receptor beta chain with its context. The antigen is unknown. The V and J ends lost 5 bases and 4 bases respectively, with 9 bases between them. The CDR3 extends over 12 amino acids. Germline assignment: CDR1 SGHNT and CDR2 YENEEA. This record comes from a study of T cell responses to AZD1222 COVID-19 vaccine. At the level of the study: The analysis combined second doses at about 4 or about 12 weeks.

Study-level findings and limits: Repertoire sampling happened only post peak T cell response. Vaccine-associated CD4 TCRs spanned spike, dominant at 160-218 and 743-854. The donor cohort was predominantly white British with a female majority, and clonal diversity may have been underestimated.

Some clones are missing from TCRdb's copy, which holds only in-frame ones; the method was immunoSEQ multiplex PCR. The sample includes more than 100,000 clones, over 75% seen only once; the top ten take 9.8%. The starting material was peripheral blood, obtained on day 0 of AZD1222 vaccination. The chain joins TRBV11-3 to TRBJ2-7; D is possibly TRBD2 (5 bases). The sequence came from an adult in good health. The CDR3 loop reads CASSALGYEQYF. CDR3 in DNA: TGTGCCAGCAGCGCACTAGGGTACGAGCAGTACTTC.